The 7 T cell receptor beta chains listed next were all sequenced from one sample in a study of blood T cell repertoires in COVID-19. Using immunoSEQ multiplex PCR, the repertoire was profiled, and TCRdb retains in-frame clones only, with some absent. The sample has 200,000 to 250,000 clones, about 81% seen once; the top ten hold about 5%. Sequencing used peripheral blood. The receptors were gathered from a woman in her seventies with COVID-19, enrolled during active disease.

The genes are TRBV2 and TRBJ1-3, with D perhaps TRBD1 (5 bases). V gave up 8 bases and J gave up 2 bases, with 10 bases separating them. CDR1 and CDR2 from the germline V gene are SNHLY and FYNNEI. This CDR3 region has 13 residues. CDR3 DNA sequence: TGTGCCAGCGGGGGGAGTCCTGGAAACACCATATATTTT. It codes for CASGGSPGNTIYF. Using reference TRBV2 and TRBJ1-3 for the parts outside the CDR3, the full variable domain is EPEVTQTPSHQVTQMGQEVILRCVPISNHLYFYWYRQILGQKVEFLVSFYNNEISEKSEIFDDQFSVERPDGSNFTLKIRSTKLEDSAMYFCASGGSPGNTIYFGEGSWLTVV.

This clone is a singleton in its sample. The chain uses TRBV5-5 and TRBJ2-5, with 8 bases matching TRBD1. This CDR3 region has 15 residues. From germline, CDR1 is SGHKS and CDR2 YYEKEE (reference sequence). J lost 1 base, V lost 4 bases, and 6 bases had no gene match. The CDR3 sequence is CASSHPGQGQETQYF. DNA for the CDR3: TGTGCCAGCAGCCACCCCGGACAGGGCCAAGAGACCCAGTACTTC. Together with reference TRBV5-5 and TRBJ2-5, the CDR3 gives the full variable domain: DAGVTQSPTHLIKTRGQQVTLRCSPISGHKSVSWYQQVLGQGPQFIFQYYEKEERGRGNFPDRFSARQFPNYSSELNVNALLLGDSALYLCASSHPGQGQETQYFGPGTRLLVL.

J is TRBJ1-4 and V is TRBV28; no clear D gene. Germline loops: CDR1 MDHEN, CDR2 SYDVKM. The CDR3 spans 9 residues. The V end was cut by 5 bases, the J end by 16 bases, with 8 bases between. This CDR3 reads CASSKHPFF. In DNA, the CDR3 is TGTGCCAGCAGTAAGCATCCGTTTTTT. The full variable domain, with the rest looked up from reference TRBV28 and TRBJ1-4, is DVKVTQSSRYLVKRTGEKVFLECVQDMDHENMFWYRQDPGLGLRLIYFSYDVKMKEKGDIPEGYSVSREKKERFSLILESASTNQTSMYLCASSKHPFFGSGTQLSVL.

V and J are TRBV7-2 and TRBJ2-7; the match to TRBD1 covers 9 bases. J was trimmed by 2 bases and V by 3 bases; bases with no gene match: 5. The CDR3 has 15 amino acids. Looked up from germline, CDR1 is SGHTA and CDR2 is FQGNSA. CDR3 DNA: TGTGCCAGCAGCTTCGACCGGGACAGGGCCTACGAGCAGTACTTC. Translated: CASSFDRDRAYEQYF.

The chain employs TRBV2 and TRBJ2-1; perhaps TRBD1 as D (7 bases). CDR1 and CDR2 from the germline V gene are SNHLY and FYNNEI. V was pared by 7 bases and J by 3 bases, with 13 bases between. This CDR3 is 14 amino acids long. Written as DNA, the CDR3 is TGTGCCAGCAAGGGGCAGGGGGGCTACAATGAGCAGTTCTTC. It specifies CASKGQGGYNEQFF.

This clone was counted ten times or more. The CDR3 region is CASSLREGFGAGELFF. The DNA of the CDR3 is TGTGCCAGCAGCTTGCGGGAGGGTTTTGGGGCCGGGGAGCTGTTTTTT. The chain carries TRBV7-8 and TRBJ2-2, with TRBD2 matching over 9 bases. CDR1 SGHVS and CDR2 FQNEAQ come from the germline V gene. V lost 3 bases to trimming and J lost 6 bases; unmatched junction nucleotides: 8. The CDR3 has 16 amino acids.

The chain has TRBV28 and TRBJ1-2; perhaps TRBD1 as D (6 bases). The ends were cut back, 5 bases at V and 2 bases at J, with 12 bases in the middle. The CDR3 length is 14 residues. Germline lookup yields CDR1 MDHEN and CDR2 SYDVKM. The CDR3 loop reads CASSGGHPNYGYTF. CDR3 nucleotides: TGTGCCAGCAGTGGGGGACACCCAAACTATGGCTACACCTTC.